A selection of T cell receptor beta chains follows, all from one sample in a study of shared clonotypes between healthy human individuals. TCRdb's table, derived via immunoSEQ multiplex PCR, lists solely in-frame clones and lacks some. This sample has just over 2,000,000 clones, with roughly 94% found just once. Specimen: naive CD8+ T cells sorted from blood. These TCRs come from a man between 18 and 35 years old in good health. Both conserved end residues are part of each CDR3. The D gene is left open where the match is weak. The size of a clone is reported for some rows only, either as once, few or many, or as a class for expanded clones.

TGTGCCAGCACTCCCGGGGAGGGTAACGAGCAGTACTTC	CASTPGEGNEQYF	.	TRBV6-5	TRBJ2-7	TRBD2
TGTGCCAGCAGTATCACTGGGGGGAAAGAGACCCAGTACTTC	CASSITGGKETQYF	.	TRBV9	TRBJ2-5	.
TGTGCCAGCAGCCAAGGAATCCTAGCGGAACAAGTCGAGCAGTACTTC	CASSQGILAEQVEQYF	.	TRBV4-2	TRBJ2-7	TRBD2
TGCGCCAGCAGCTTCTTCGGATCCTTCCAAGAGACCCAGTACTTC	CASSFFGSFQETQYF	.	TRBV5-1	TRBJ2-5	.
TGCGCCAGCAGCCCAAAGGTATTCTCCTACGAGCAGTACTTC	CASSPKVFSYEQYF	.	TRBV4-1	TRBJ2-7	.
TGTGCCAGCAGGAAAACAGGGATCAACACCGGGGAGCTGTTTTTT	CASRKTGINTGELFF	.	TRBV6-6	TRBJ2-2	.
TGTGCCAGCAGCCAAGCGGGACCTAACACCGGGGAGCTGTTTTTT	CASSQAGPNTGELFF	.	TRBV7-9	TRBJ2-2	TRBD2
TGTGCCAGCAGCGAATTTCCGGGACCTCTACCAGCCTACGAGCAGTACTTC	CASSEFPGPLPAYEQYF	.	TRBV21-1	TRBJ2-7	.
TGTGCCAGTAGTGGGTATCCCGCTAGCGGGATAAATGAGCAGTTCTTC	CASSGYPASGINEQFF	.	TRBV19	TRBJ2-1	TRBD2
TGTGCCAGCAGTCCCCGGGCGGAGGGTAGCAATCAGCCCCAGCATTTT	CASSPRAEGSNQPQHF	.	TRBV27	TRBJ1-5	.
TGTGCCAGCAGCTTAGGGGGGCACGAGACCCAGTACTTC	CASSLGGHETQYF	.	TRBV7-9	TRBJ2-5	.
TGTGCCAGCAGCTACGGGACTAGCGGGGGCACGGCCTACGAGCAGTACTTC	CASSYGTSGGTAYEQYF	.	TRBV13	TRBJ2-7	TRBD2
TGCGCCAGCAGCTTCGATCCGGAGTCCTACGAGCAGTACTTC	CASSFDPESYEQYF	once	TRBV5-1	TRBJ2-7	.
TGTGCCAGCAGCTCGACAGATTGGAACACCGGGGAGCTGTTTTTT	CASSSTDWNTGELFF	once	TRBV9	TRBJ2-2	.